This passage covers 21 T cell receptor beta chains from one sample sequenced in a study of blood T cell repertoires in COVID-19. The table came from immunoSEQ multiplex PCR; TCRdb's copy has only in-frame clones and leaves some out. The table shows 85,000 to 90,000 clones, with about 87% occurring only once. The sequencing input was peripheral blood. The source of these receptors is a human donor in a cohort sampled during active COVID-19.

This sequence joins TRBV9 and TRBJ2-1; 7 positions agree with TRBD2. CDR3 length: 15 residues. Germline V CDR1 and CDR2: SGDLS, YYNGEE. Trimming took 4 bases from V and 7 from J; bases not matched to a gene: 11. CDR3 sequence (DNA): TGTGCCAGCAGCTTTGGGCTAGCGGAGGGTAATGAGCAGTTCTTC. Translation: CASSFGLAEGNEQFF.

V is TRBV21-1 and J is TRBJ2-1; no DNA check was done on the table's D call, TRBD2. TRBV21-1 is a known pseudogene. This CDR3 spans 18 amino acids. In nucleotides, the CDR3 is TGTGCCAGCAGCAAAGTCCGAGACGGCAGCCTTGGGGAGAATGAGCAGTTCTTC. This codes for CASSKVRDGSLGENEQFF.

The chain recombines TRBV7-3 with TRBJ2-1; 15 bases are shared with TRBD2. V shed 5 bases and J 4 bases; nucleotides not matched to a gene: 9. Germline V gene sequence: CDR1 SGHTA, CDR2 FQGTGA. The CDR3 spans 18 residues. DNA of the CDR3: TGTGCCAGCAGCGCGGGACTAGCGGGAGGCGACCATTACAATGAGCAGTTCTTC. Translating it yields CASSAGLAGGDHYNEQFF.

V and J are TRBV4-2 and TRBJ1-1; no clear D. Per germline, CDR1 LGHNA and CDR2 YNFKEQ. V was cut by 4 bases and J by 3 bases, with 12 bases left in between. CDR3 length equals 14 residues. The CDR3 sequence is CASSPLGRDTEAFF. The CDR3 coding sequence is TGTGCCAGCAGCCCCCTGGGGAGGGACACTGAAGCTTTCTTT.

V and J are TRBV6-1 and TRBJ2-2, with unresolved D. Germline values: CDR1 MNHNS, CDR2 SASEGT. CDR3 size: 16 residues. The ends were cut back, 1 base at V and 2 bases at J, with 11 bases in the middle. CDR3 sequence: CASSEGAHSNTGELFF. DNA of the CDR3: TGTGCCAGCAGTGAAGGGGCGCACTCCAACACCGGGGAGCTGTTTTTT.

This clone has only one observation. This rearrangement joins TRBV28 to TRBJ2-7; TRBD1 matches 7 bases. Germline CDR1 MDHEN, CDR2 SYDVKM. CDR3 length: 15 amino acids. With 3 bases clipped from V and 7 bases from J, the junction kept 12 bases outside the gene matches. The CDR3, as DNA: TGTGCCAGCAGTTTGGGTGGGCAGGGGGTCGGTGAGCAGTACTTC. Residues: CASSLGGQGVGEQYF.

V usage is TRBV9 and J usage is TRBJ2-7; tentative D call: TRBD2 (6 bases). Trimming cost V 4 bases and J 0 bases, with 14 bases left between them. The CDR3 sequence is 15 residues long. Germline V lookup: CDR1 SGDLS, CDR2 YYNGEE. The CDR3 region has the DNA TGTGCCAGCAGCACTCGGGACTCTAGCTCCTACGAGCAGTACTTC. It is translated as CASSTRDSSSYEQYF.

This rearrangement joins TRBV7-9 to TRBJ2-1, with 7 bases identical to TRBD2. CDR1 is SEHNR and CDR2 is FQNEAQ in the germline V gene (reference sequence). The CDR3 runs 14 residues. The J segment lost 4 bases and the V segment lost 6 bases, leaving 6 bases of the junction unmatched. CDR3 sequence reads: CASSQGGAYNEQFF. CDR3 DNA: TGTGCCAGCAGTCAGGGAGGGGCTTACAATGAGCAGTTCTTC.

The chain carries TRBV27 and TRBJ2-7, with 7 bases aligning to TRBD1. CDR3 length: 13 residues. V dropped 8 bases and J dropped 2; count of bases not matched to a gene: 6. Per germline, CDR1 MNHEY and CDR2 SMNVEV (reference sequence). CDR3 in amino acids: CASGRDRAYEQYF. For the CDR3, the DNA is TGTGCCAGCGGACGGGACAGAGCCTACGAGCAGTACTTC.

The chain joins TRBV6-5 to TRBJ1-3, with 7 bases that match TRBD1. The germline CDR1 and CDR2 sequences are MNHEY and SVGAGI. The CDR3 loop spans 13 amino acids. V lost 7 bases, J lost 0 bases, and 0 bases stayed unmatched. CDR3 region: CASNRGSGNTIYF. The CDR3 nucleotides read TGTGCCAGCAACAGGGGCTCTGGAAACACCATATATTTT.

The chain carries TRBV30 and TRBJ2-3; D is perhaps TRBD1 (5 bases). CDR3 length: 12 amino acids. The V gene's germline CDR1 is GTSNPN and CDR2 SVGIG (reference sequence). V lost 1 base, J lost 6 bases, and 8 bases lay in between. CDR3 coding DNA: TGTGCCTGGAGTGCAGGGTCCGATACGCAGTATTTT. It specifies CAWSAGSDTQYF.

J is TRBJ1-2 and V is TRBV3-1 (or the pseudogene TRBV3-2), with TRBD1 matching over 10 bases. Germline lookup yields CDR1 LGHDT and CDR2 YNNKEL (reference sequence). V shed 5 bases and J 7 bases; nucleotides not matched to a gene: 16. The CDR3 loop spans 17 amino acids. In DNA form, the CDR3 reads TGTGCCAGCAGCTATTTCGGTTTAGGACAGGGGGATTCTGGCTACACCTTC. Protein product: CASSYFGLGQGDSGYTF.

CDR3 DNA: TGTGCCAGCAGCCAAGGACTAGCGGGAGTGGTCCAGCATTTT. Amino acid sequence: CASSQGLAGVVQHF. The chain links TRBV28 to TRBJ2-3; D remains unclear. The end of the DNA aligns better with TRBJ1-5, so the J call may be wrong. Germline V gene lookup returns CDR1 MDHEN and CDR2 SYDVKM. This CDR3 has 14 residues.

J is TRBJ2-7 and V is TRBV6-6; D is perhaps TRBD2 (6 bases). The CDR3 length is 19 residues. V was pared by 5 bases and J by 0 bases, with 26 bases between. Germline lookup yields CDR1 MNHNY and CDR2 SVGAGI (reference sequence). DNA for the CDR3: TGTGCCAGCAGTCCCCCGAAGGGTAGGAGGGGCGGTAGCTCCTACGAGCAGTACTTC. Its translation: CASSPPKGRRGGSSYEQYF.

This clone was recorded once. This rearrangement joins TRBV28 to TRBJ1-1; 8 bases map to TRBD1. This CDR3 is 14 amino acids long. CDR1 and CDR2 (germline): MDHEN, SYDVKM. The junction had 9 bases not matched to a gene; V was cut back by 7 bases and J by 5 bases. As DNA, the CDR3 is TGTGCCAGCACCTCCGGACAGGGACGTACTGAAGCTTTCTTT. Translated, it gives CASTSGQGRTEAFF. Looking up the rest from reference TRBV28 and TRBJ1-1 gives the full variable domain: DVKVTQSSRYLVKRTGEKVFLECVQDMDHENMFWYRQDPGLGLRLIYFSYDVKMKEKGDIPEGYSVSREKKERFSLILESASTNQTSMYLCASTSGQGRTEAFFGQGTRLTVV.

Here the CDR3 reads CASSQDAGGASKQYF. In DNA, the CDR3 is TGTGCCAGCAGCCAAGATGCGGGAGGGGCCTCAAAGCAGTACTTC. The chain couples TRBV3-1 (or the pseudogene TRBV3-2) to TRBJ2-7, with 9 bases aligning to TRBD2. J lost 8 bases, V lost 0 bases, and 8 bases had no gene match. CDR3 length: 15 amino acids. The V gene's germline CDR1 is LGHDT and CDR2 YNNKEL (reference sequence).

The rearrangement links TRBV25-1 to TRBJ2-1, with a weak D call TRBD1 (5 bases). The germline V gene has CDR1 MGHDK and CDR2 SYGVNS. The CDR3 runs to 15 residues. The V gene lost 9 bases and the J gene lost 2 bases, with 17 bases spanning the gap. The DNA of the CDR3 is TGTGCCAGTTCCCTCCTAAGGGGCGCCTACAATGAGCAGTTCTTC. Translation gives CASSLLRGAYNEQFF. The whole variable domain, filled in from reference TRBV25-1 and TRBJ2-1, reads EADIYQTPRYLVIGTGKKITLECSQTMGHDKMYWYQQDPGMELHLIHYSYGVNSTEKGDLSSESTVSRIRTEHFPLTLESARPSHTSQYLCASSLLRGAYNEQFFGPGTRLTVL.

The chain uses TRBV18 and TRBJ1-5; tentative D call: TRBD1 (5 bases). CDR3 size: 16 residues. Germline CDR1 is KGHSH and CDR2 is LQKENI. V lost 3 bases and J lost 2, with 14 bases in between. The CDR3 nucleotides are TGTGCCAGCTCACCGGGGCCCATAATTGGCAATCAGCCCCAGCATTTT. It specifies CASSPGPIIGNQPQHF.

A remark on this clone: This sample also contains other DNA sequences that code for the same CDR3. The CDR3 nucleotides are TGTGCCAGCAGCTTAGGGAGGGGGAACACTGAAGCTTTCTTT. It is translated as CASSLGRGNTEAFF. The chain joins TRBV7-8 to TRBJ1-1; TRBD1 is a possible D gene (5 bases). V was pared by 1 base and J by 1 base, with 7 bases between. CDR3 length: 14 amino acids. Germline CDR1 SGHVS, CDR2 FQNEAQ.

The V call is TRBV23-1, the J call TRBJ2-3, with TRBD2 as a possible D gene (6 bases). TRBV23-1 is an ORF, with its function uncertain. Trimming shortened V by 6 bases and J by 1 base, and 26 bases separated the two germline ends. The CDR3 runs to 19 residues. The CDR3 coding sequence is TGCGCCAGCAGCCCCGCGAGGGAGGACATCCGCGGGGGCACAGATACGCAGTATTTT. Its protein product is CASSPAREDIRGGTDTQYF.

This clone was seen just once. This sequence joins TRBV20-1 and TRBJ2-1; TRBD2 matches at 10 bases. This CDR3 has 14 amino acids. After removal of 3 bases from V and 9 bases from J, the junction contained 8 bases not matched to a gene. CDR1 DFQATT and CDR2 SNEGSKA come from the germline V gene (reference sequence). CDR3 nucleotide sequence: TGCAGTGCTAGTTCTAGCGGGAGCCGGAGTGAGCAGTTCTTC. Amino acid sequence: CSASSSGSRSEQFF.